What follows are 2 T cell receptor beta chains derived from one specimen sequenced in a study of Graves' ophthalmopathy and Graves' hyperthyroidism. Amplifying from RNA transcripts, the study obtained TCR beta CDR3 regions. The authors performed first-round RT-PCR with HTBI primers and then a second-round multiplex PCR. One entry per CDR3 protein, called by TCRdb with MiXCR from the multiplex PCR reads. The data hold 260,000 or so distinct CDR3 sequences, with approximately 42% observed a single time. The specimen sequenced was peripheral blood. These receptors came from an adult man with Graves' ophthalmopathy.

The genes are TRBV11-2 and TRBJ2-2; D gene ambiguous. Germline values: CDR1 SGHAT, CDR2 FQNNGV. Trimming took off 4 bases at V and 8 bases at J, with 17 bases between the two ends. The CDR3 is 15 residues long. Here the CDR3 reads CASSYPGEGIGELFF. CDR3 bases: TGTGCCAGCAGCTACCCGGGTGAAGGGATTGGGGAGCTGTTTTTT.

The chain combines TRBV6-5 with TRBJ2-2; D might be TRBD1 or TRBD2, each matching 5 bases. The CDR3 length is 14 residues. The ends were cut back, 2 bases at V and 5 bases at J, with 9 bases in the middle. Germline loops: CDR1 MNHEY, CDR2 SVGAGI. CDR3 protein: CASSYGTPTGELFF. Written as DNA, the CDR3 is TGTGCCAGCAGTTACGGGACGCCGACCGGGGAGCTGTTTTTT.